The 9 T cell receptor beta chains given below trace back to one sample, sequenced in a study of T cell changes during pregnancy in multiple sclerosis. Assay: immunoSEQ multiplex PCR; the TCRdb copy retains only in-frame clones and omits some. The sample holds around 60,000 clones; 91% are singletons and the top ten take roughly 0.48%. The sequenced sample was CD4+ T cells from peripheral blood mononuclear cells, obtained after pregnancy. The receptors derive from a female donor in good health, enrolled as a control in a pregnancy study.

The CDR3: CASRRTGGAFGNEQFF. DNA for the CDR3: TGTGCCAGCAGGCGGACAGGGGGCGCGTTTGGCAATGAGCAGTTCTTC. The chain joins TRBV4-2 to TRBJ2-1; 11 nucleotides align to TRBD1. Germline V gene lookup returns CDR1 LGHNA and CDR2 YNFKEQ. The CDR3 extends over 16 amino acids. J gave up 6 bases and V 6 bases, and 10 bases lay outside the gene matches.

Here the CDR3 DNA reads TGTGCCAGCTCACCACCGGGGGGTGGAACTGAAGCTTTCTTT. Its protein is CASSPPGGGTEAFF. This chain connects TRBV18 to TRBJ1-1, with D possibly TRBD1 on 5 matching bases. The CDR3 totals 14 residues. Germline values: CDR1 KGHSH, CDR2 LQKENI. The V end lost 0 bases, the J end lost 5 bases, and 10 bases lay between the germline ends.

The chain carries TRBV11-2 and TRBJ2-7, with TRBD2 matching over 15 bases. CDR1 SGHAT and CDR2 FQNNGV come from the germline V gene. The junction had 16 bases not matched to a gene; V was cut back by 5 bases and J by 8 bases. CDR3 length: 18 amino acids. CDR3: CASSVPGLAGGPLSQQYF. The DNA of the CDR3 is TGTGCCAGCAGCGTACCGGGACTAGCGGGGGGCCCCCTCTCCCAGCAGTACTTC.

The V gene is TRBV7-2, the J gene TRBJ1-3; 7 bases are a match to TRBD1. The CDR3 covers 16 residues. Unmatched junction bases numbered 9, after V lost 5 bases and J lost 2 bases. CDR1 SGHTA and CDR2 FQGNSA come from the germline V gene. CDR3 loop: CASSHFPGGAGNTIYF. CDR3 in DNA: TGTGCCAGCAGCCATTTTCCAGGGGGAGCTGGAAACACCATATATTTT.

This chain connects TRBV11-3 to TRBJ2-2; 9 positions agree with TRBD2. V gave up 1 base and J gave up 7 bases; unmatched junction bases: 4. The CDR3 runs 15 residues. Germline V gene sequence: CDR1 SGHNT, CDR2 YENEEA. CDR3 sequence: CASSLVAGAHGELFF. The CDR3 DNA sequence: TGTGCCAGCAGCTTAGTAGCGGGGGCCCACGGGGAGCTGTTTTTT.

CDR3 DNA: TGCGCCAGCAGCTTTTGGGGGCAGGGAAACGAGCAGTACTTC. This codes for CASSFWGQGNEQYF. V usage is TRBV5-1 and J usage is TRBJ2-7; the D gene is possibly TRBD1 (6 bases). Germline CDR1 reads SGHRS; CDR2 reads YFSETQ. CDR3 length: 14 residues. V was clipped by 2 bases and J by 5 bases, with 14 bases between them. Full variable domain (rest looked up from reference TRBV5-1 and TRBJ2-7): KAGVTQTPRYLIKTRGQQVTLSCSPISGHRSVSWYQQTPGQGLQFLFEYFSETQRNKGNFPGRFSGRQFSNSRSEMNVSTLELGDSALYLCASSFWGQGNEQYFGPGTRLTVT.

As to this clone: Germline is not matched at one junction end, which may reflect a read error. J is TRBJ2-3 and V is TRBV7-2, with TRBD2 matching 15 bases. The germline CDR1 and CDR2 sequences are SGHTA and FQGNSA. CDR3 size: 16 residues. The CDR3 sequence: CASSLAGLAGGSYTLF. In DNA, the CDR3 is TGTGCCAGCAGCCTCGCGGGACTAGCGGGGGGTTCATACACCCTATTT.

The chain employs TRBV25-1 and TRBJ1-1; 7 nucleotides agree with TRBD1. The CDR3 sequence is 16 residues long. Germline V lookup: CDR1 MGHDK, CDR2 SYGVNS. Trimming took 3 bases from V and 1 from J; bases not matched to a gene: 8. In nucleotides, the CDR3 is TGTGCCAGCAGTGAGATAGTAAGGACAGGGAACACTGAAGCTTTCTTT. This encodes CASSEIVRTGNTEAFF.

V is TRBV7-2 and J is TRBJ1-3; tentative D call: TRBD1 (6 bases). The germline V and J ends were trimmed by 5 bases and 1 base, with 15 bases remaining between them. The CDR3 totals 16 residues. In germline, CDR1 is SGHTA, CDR2 FQGNSA. CDR3 region: CASSLWGPLSGNTIYF. In DNA, the CDR3 is TGTGCCAGCAGCCTATGGGGGCCCTTATCTGGAAACACCATATATTTT.